These 18 T cell receptor beta chains share one sample of origin, sequenced in a study of cytomegalovirus exposure and HLA in healthy donors. The PCR contained 60 Vbeta and 13 Jbeta primers. Clones were sequenced by immunoSEQ multiplex PCR, and TCRdb holds only the in-frame ones, with some missing. The sample includes under 150,000 clones, 70% to 80% of them seen just once. Sequencing input: PBMCs. All receptors derive from a human donor in good health.

This clone was detected a few times. An end of the junction differs from the germline gene, which may be a read error. This chain connects TRBV7-9 to TRBJ2-6; possible D gene TRBD1, 6 bases. In germline, CDR1 is SEHNR, CDR2 FQNEAQ (reference sequence). CDR3 length: 19 amino acids. The CDR3 DNA sequence: TGTTCCAGCAGCTTAGGTCTTCGGACAGATAGCTCTGGGGCCAACGTCCTGACTTTC. This codes for CSSSLGLRTDSSGANVLTF.

The genes are TRBV5-1 and TRBJ2-7, with 9 bases that match TRBD1. Unmatched junction bases numbered 9, after V lost 3 bases and J lost 2 bases. The CDR3 runs 16 residues. Germline-derived CDR1 and CDR2 are SGHRS and YFSETQ. The CDR3 spells CASSSGTGPTTYEQYF. CDR3 nucleotide sequence: TGCGCCAGCAGCTCAGGGACAGGGCCGACCACCTACGAGCAGTACTTC. The variable domain in full, completed from reference TRBV5-1 and TRBJ2-7, reads KAGVTQTPRYLIKTRGQQVTLSCSPISGHRSVSWYQQTPGQGLQFLFEYFSETQRNKGNFPGRFSGRQFSNSRSEMNVSTLELGDSALYLCASSSGTGPTTYEQYFGPGTRLTVT.

This chain joins TRBV6-4 and TRBJ2-1; no reliable D call. V was shortened by 5 bases and J by 10 bases, with 15 bases between the two germline ends. The CDR3 is made up of 13 amino acids. Germline loops: CDR1 MRHNA, CDR2 SNTAGT. CDR3: CASSNFDGAEQFF. Here the CDR3 DNA reads TGTGCCAGCAGTAATTTTGACGGAGCGGAGCAGTTCTTC.

In its sample, this clone was seen a few times. The chain links TRBV7-2 to TRBJ1-3, with D maybe TRBD1 (6 bases). The CDR3 runs 15 residues. The V gene lost 3 bases and the J gene lost 4 bases, with 13 bases spanning the gap. Germline V lookup: CDR1 SGHTA, CDR2 FQGNSA. DNA for the CDR3: TGTGCCAGCAGCTTGACAGGCACAAAAGGAAACACCATATATTTT. Its translation is CASSLTGTKGNTIYF. Looking up the rest from reference TRBV7-2 and TRBJ1-3 gives the full variable domain: GAGVSQSPSNKVTEKGKDVELRCDPISGHTALYWYRQSLGQGLEFLIYFQGNSAPDKSGLPSDRFSAERTGGSVSTLTIQRTQQEDSAVYLCASSLTGTKGNTIYFGEGSWLTVV.

This chain joins TRBV11-2 and TRBJ1-1; perhaps TRBD1 as D (6 bases). V was cut by 2 bases and J by 8 bases, with 12 bases left in between. The CDR3 runs 13 residues. Germline loops: CDR1 SGHAT, CDR2 FQNNGV. The CDR3 reads CASSLTGLKEAFF. Written as DNA, the CDR3 is TGTGCCAGCAGCTTAACAGGGTTAAAGGAAGCTTTCTTT.

The rearrangement uses TRBV7-3 and TRBJ2-1; 12 nucleotides match TRBD2. Trimming took 4 bases from V and 6 from J; bases not matched to a gene: 7. Germline V gives CDR1 SGHTA, CDR2 FQGTGA. The length of the CDR3 is 16 residues. The CDR3 region has the DNA TGTGCCAGCAGCTCGGCCCTAGCGGGGGGGTTCAATGAGCAGTTCTTC. Protein sequence: CASSSALAGGFNEQFF.

V is TRBV9 and J is TRBJ1-3; 9 bases line up with TRBD1. The germline V gene has CDR1 SGDLS and CDR2 YYNGEE. V trimming: 2 bases; J trimming: 4 bases; junction bases outside the gene matches: 4. The CDR3 is made up of 15 amino acids. The CDR3 sequence is CASSVGTGTGNTIYF. CDR3 bases: TGTGCCAGCAGCGTTGGGACAGGGACAGGAAACACCATATATTTT.

As for this clone: Additional DNA sequences in this sample encode the identical CDR3. The genes are TRBV11-2 and TRBJ2-5; no reliable D call. Deletions cut 3 bases from V and 5 bases from J, with 4 bases between. Per germline, CDR1 SGHAT and CDR2 FQNNGV. The CDR3 loop spans 11 amino acids. The CDR3 DNA reads TGTGCCAGCAGCTTCGGGGAGACCCAGTACTTC. Amino acids: CASSFGETQYF.

The chain has TRBV6-5 and TRBJ2-3, with 7 bases identical to TRBD2. V gave up 6 bases and J gave up 4 bases; unmatched junction bases: 10. Germline V gene sequence: CDR1 MNHEY, CDR2 SVGAGI. The CDR3 spans 15 residues. CDR3 region: CASRLMGEGSDTQYF. CDR3 nucleotides: TGTGCCAGCAGGTTGATGGGGGAGGGGTCAGATACGCAGTATTTT.

The rearrangement links TRBV19 to TRBJ1-4; TRBD1 is a possible D gene (5 bases). Trimming pared 7 bases from V and 0 bases from J, leaving 6 bases between. This CDR3 is 13 amino acids long. Germline V lookup: CDR1 LNHDA, CDR2 SQIVND (reference sequence). The CDR3 DNA reads as TGTGCCAGTAAGACAGCAACTAATGAAAAACTGTTTTTT. Amino acids: CASKTATNEKLFF.

This clone showed up just a few times. The chain links TRBV7-9 to TRBJ1-4, with 10 bases lining up with TRBD1. From germline, CDR1 is SEHNR and CDR2 FQNEAQ (reference sequence). CDR3 length: 15 amino acids. The junction had 3 bases not matched to a gene; V was cut back by 0 bases and J by 8 bases. The CDR3 region has the DNA TGTGCCAGCAGCTTAGCCGGGACAGGGGAAGAAAAACTGTTTTTT. Translating it yields CASSLAGTGEEKLFF.

J is TRBJ2-1 and V is TRBV6-5; TRBD2 matches at 7 bases. Trimming at V came to 5 bases and at J to 4 bases, leaving 8 bases not matched to a gene. The length of the CDR3 is 15 residues. Germline V gives CDR1 MNHEY, CDR2 SVGAGI. The CDR3 here is CASSAASGAYNEQFF. Here the CDR3 DNA reads TGTGCCAGCAGTGCCGCTAGCGGAGCTTACAATGAGCAGTTCTTC.

This chain connects TRBV7-2 to TRBJ2-1; TRBD2 matches at 7 bases. The V segment lost 3 bases and the J segment 10 bases; nucleotides outside the gene matches: 6. CDR1 and CDR2 from the germline V gene are SGHTA and FQGNSA. There are 13 residues in the CDR3. DNA for the CDR3: TGTGCCAGCAGCTTCGGACTAGTCTTGGAGCAGTTCTTC. The encoded protein is CASSFGLVLEQFF.

The V call is TRBV6-1, the J call TRBJ1-2, with 10 bases matching TRBD1. Germline-derived CDR1 and CDR2 are MNHNS and SASEGT. The trim removed 4 bases at V and 7 bases at J, leaving 9 bases unmatched. The CDR3 totals 15 residues. The CDR3 loop reads CASSALSGTGAGYTF. Here the CDR3 DNA reads TGTGCCAGCAGTGCGCTTTCCGGGACAGGGGCTGGCTACACCTTC.

The chain links TRBV28 to TRBJ2-2; 10 bases are shared with TRBD1. The CDR3 runs to 16 residues. J lost 3 bases, V lost 6 bases, and 7 bases had no gene match. Germline CDR1 is MDHEN and CDR2 is SYDVKM. CDR3 residues: CASSASGTGDTGELFF. For the CDR3, the DNA is TGTGCCAGCAGCGCATCCGGGACAGGGGACACCGGGGAGCTGTTTTTT.

The genes are TRBV6-4 and TRBJ2-1; TRBD2 matches at 8 bases. CDR3 length: 14 amino acids. Per germline, CDR1 MRHNA and CDR2 SNTAGT. Trimming removed 3 bases from V and 2 bases from J; junction bases left unmatched: 0. The CDR3 nucleotides are TGTGCCAGCAGTGAAGCGGGAGCCTACAATGAGCAGTTCTTC. Encoded protein: CASSEAGAYNEQFF.

This clone showed up just once. The rearrangement uses TRBV4-2 and TRBJ1-6, with 7 bases aligning to TRBD1. The CDR3 sequence is 19 residues long. CDR1 is LGHNA, CDR2 YNFKEQ, per germline. J lost 0 bases, V lost 0 bases, and 8 bases had no gene match. CDR3 nucleotides: TGTGCCAGCAGCCAAGAAGGGGACAGCGAGAGCTCCTATAATTCACCCCTCCACTTT. Residues: CASSQEGDSESSYNSPLHF.

V is TRBV5-4 and J is TRBJ2-1; TRBD2 agrees at 12 bases. V was pared by 0 bases and J by 3 bases, with 7 bases of the junction left unmatched. From germline, CDR1 is SGHNT and CDR2 YYREEE (reference sequence). The length of the CDR3 is 18 residues. CDR3 sequence reads: CASSLGGTSGLGYNEQFF. In DNA, the CDR3 is TGTGCCAGCAGCTTGGGTGGGACTAGCGGGCTTGGCTACAATGAGCAGTTCTTC.